Below are 11 T cell receptor beta chains sequenced from a single sample in a study of Graves' ophthalmopathy and Graves' hyperthyroidism. RNA transcripts were the template, and TCR beta CDR3 regions were amplified from them. The authors performed first-round RT-PCR with HTBI primers and then a second-round multiplex PCR. TCRdb independently ran MiXCR on the multiplex PCR reads; one entry per CDR3 protein. The repertoire holds about 230,000 distinct CDR3 sequences, with around 45% as singletons. The sequenced material came from peripheral blood. The receptors shown here come from an adult man with Graves' ophthalmopathy.

V is TRBV2 and J is TRBJ2-5; 7 bases fit TRBD2. J was trimmed by 4 bases and V by 7 bases; bases with no gene match: 15. Germline CDR1 SNHLY, CDR2 FYNNEI. This CDR3 is 16 amino acids long. The CDR3 spells CASNSLGGDPRETQYF. In DNA, the CDR3 is TGTGCCAGCAACTCGCTGGGGGGGGACCCCCGAGAGACCCAGTACTTC. The complete variable domain, with remaining parts taken from reference TRBV2 and TRBJ2-5, reads EPEVTQTPSHQVTQMGQEVILRCVPISNHLYFYWYRQILGQKVEFLVSFYNNEISEKSEIFDDQFSVERPDGSNFTLKIRSTKLEDSAMYFCASNSLGGDPRETQYFGPGTRLLVL.

In nucleotides, the CDR3 is TGTGCCAGCAGTGAGACAGGAGGCCCCTACGAGCAGTACTTC. Its protein is CASSETGGPYEQYF. This chain connects TRBV7-8 to TRBJ2-7; tentatively, D is TRBD1 (6 bases). V was shortened by 6 bases and J by 2 bases, with 14 bases between the two germline ends. This CDR3 is 14 amino acids long. Germline values: CDR1 SGHVS, CDR2 FQNEAQ.

This clonotype was counted between two and nine times. CDR3 residues: CASSEEGYEQYF. DNA for the CDR3: TGTGCCAGCAGTGAGGAGGGCTACGAGCAGTACTTC. V and J are TRBV2 and TRBJ2-7; D is possibly TRBD2 (6 bases). Germline lookup yields CDR1 SNHLY and CDR2 FYNNEI. The V end lost 3 bases, the J end lost 3 bases, and 6 bases lay between the germline ends. CDR3 length equals 12 residues.

V and J are TRBV7-8 and TRBJ1-6; D might be TRBD1 (6 bases). Per the germline V gene, CDR1 is SGHVS and CDR2 is FQNEAQ. There are 15 residues in the CDR3. V lost 5 bases and J 7 bases, leaving 15 bases between the germline ends. DNA of the CDR3: TGTGCCAGCAGCCAAAGACAGGTTGAGAATTCACCCCTCCACTTT. This gives the protein CASSQRQVENSPLHF.

Points on this clonotype: The conserved phenylalanine or tryptophan normally closing the CDR3 is absent here, so this likely arose from a read error. V gene TRBV24-1 combines with J gene TRBJ2-5; no clear D. The V gene's germline CDR1 is KGHDR and CDR2 SFDVKD. V lost 4 bases and J lost 7, with 9 bases in between. This CDR3 contains 12 residues. CDR3 in amino acids: CATSDPMGTQYL. The CDR3, as DNA: TGTGCCACCAGTGACCCTATGGGGACCCAGTACCTC.

Details on this clonotype: At one of its ends the junction is not consistent with the germline gene, which may arise from a read error. The DNA of the CDR3 is TGCGCCAGCAGCTTGGGGTCGCGGTTTACTAATAAAAAACTGTTTTTT. Its protein is CASSLGSRFTNKKLFF. V is TRBV5-1 and J is TRBJ1-4; D gene ambiguous. This CDR3 is built from 16 residues. Germline CDR1 is SGHRS and CDR2 is YFSETQ.

Notes on this clonotype: One junction end disagrees with the germline gene, perhaps due to a read error. The rearrangement joins TRBV2 to TRBJ2-2; possible D gene TRBD1, 7 bases. The V gene's germline CDR1 is SNHLY and CDR2 FYNNEI. CDR3 length: 14 amino acids. The chain's CDR3 is CASRPGQNTGGLFF. The CDR3 coding sequence is TGTGCCAGCAGACCGGGACAGAACACCGGGGGGCTGTTTTTT.

The chain joins TRBV19 to TRBJ1-2; D unclear. The CDR3 has 14 amino acids. Trimming left V 11 bases short and J 0 bases short, with 16 bases between. Germline CDR1 and CDR2: LNHDA and SQIVND (reference sequence). For the CDR3, the DNA is TGTGCCTCCTCATGGAGGAACACTAACTATGGCTACACCTTC. Amino acids: CASSWRNTNYGYTF.

The CDR3 coding sequence is TGTGCCAGCAGCTCCTCTAGCGGGATTGAGACCCAGTACTTC. It codes for CASSSSSGIETQYF. This rearrangement joins TRBV7-6 to TRBJ2-5; 9 nucleotides line up with TRBD2. After removal of 4 bases from V and 5 bases from J, the junction contained 5 bases not matched to a gene. The germline CDR1 and CDR2 sequences are SGHVS and FNYEAQ. The length of the CDR3 is 14 residues.

The rearrangement uses TRBV13 and TRBJ1-2; D is uncertain. This CDR3 region has 17 residues. The V end was cut by 1 base, the J end by 0 bases, with 15 bases between. The germline CDR1 and CDR2 sequences are PRHDT and FYEKMQ (reference sequence). In DNA form, the CDR3 reads TGTGCCAGCAGCTTAGAGGGCAGGCTACCTTCTAACTATGGCTACACCTTC. This codes for CASSLEGRLPSNYGYTF.

This chain connects TRBV6-5 to TRBJ1-2; D is unresolved. The CDR3 has 13 residues. Germline loops: CDR1 MNHEY, CDR2 SVGAGI. V lost 7 bases and J lost 3, with 12 bases in between. The CDR3 loop reads CASKTEGHYGYTF. The CDR3 DNA reads TGTGCCAGCAAAACAGAAGGACACTATGGCTACACCTTC.